This paragraph reports one T cell receptor beta chain. The data derive from a study of OX40 agonist ivuxolimab in advanced cancers. V lost 3 bases to trimming and J lost 6 bases, with 2 bases between them. The CDR3 runs 11 residues. Germline CDR1 and CDR2: MNHEY and SMNVEV (reference sequence). Clones were sequenced by immunoSEQ multiplex PCR, and TCRdb holds only the in-frame ones, with some missing. The sample has about 50,000 clones, roughly 87% seen once. The sequencing here drew on CD4+ or CD8+ T cells sorted from blood, taken in a trial of the OX40 agonist ivuxolimab. This sequence originates from an adult with an advanced solid tumor such as melanoma, head and neck, liver or kidney cancer. The chain recombines TRBV27 with TRBJ2-2; D not certain. CDR3 loop: CASSFSGELFF. For the CDR3, the DNA is TGTGCCAGCAGTTTCTCCGGGGAGCTGTTTTTT.